The entry below describes one TCR beta chain. Its antigen is currently unknown. Constant-segment primers were used for 5'RACE, and the resulting TCR alpha and TCR beta cDNA libraries carried sample barcodes and UMIs. In TCRdb, the 5' RACE reads were re-called with MiXCR into one record per CDR3 protein. This table holds hundreds of thousands of distinct CDR3 sequences, roughly a fifth found once. The data were taken from a study of T-cell memory formation after mild COVID-19. On the study more broadly: TCR clustering was largely donor specific. The study's findings and limits: Second-wave clones peaking on day 37 lacked confirmed SARS-CoV-2 specificity.

This CDR3 is 14 amino acids long. Trimming cost V 3 bases and J 4 bases, with 13 bases left between them. Per the germline V gene, CDR1 is SGHKS and CDR2 is YYEKEE (reference sequence). The receptor was derived from an adult woman who had mild COVID-19 (a few samples of this study predate the infection). Cell type and time point are not known. The sequenced material came from PBMCs or a T cell subset sorted from them (not recorded which). The V and J genes are TRBV5-5 and TRBJ1-2; D not certain. The CDR3: CASSWAEGRYGYTF. The DNA for the CDR3 is TGTGCCAGCAGCTGGGCTGAAGGGCGCTATGGCTACACCTTC.